This TCR beta chain was recovered during a study of T cells in Graves' hyperthyroidism and ophthalmopathy. Whole-study findings and limits: The model made its ophthalmopathy prediction, and onset followed a median around 6.9 months later. Using 13 V-J features, a model discriminated ophthalmopathy from stable hyperthyroidism.

Authors of the study amplified TCR beta CDR3 regions from RNA transcripts. The TCR CDR3 was amplified in a first-round RT-PCR using the HTBI primer set. One entry per CDR3 protein results from TCRdb running MiXCR on the multiplex PCR reads. Of roughly 180,000 distinct CDR3 sequences listed, about 9.4% are singletons. This clonotype was seen at least ten times. The antigen remains unidentified. Germline V gives CDR1 LGHDT, CDR2 YNNKEL (reference sequence). The ends were cut back, 3 bases at V and 1 base at J, with 12 bases in the middle. CDR3 length: 16 residues. A patient was excluded if there was uncontrolled infection, other autoimmune disease, pregnancy or lactation. Fresh peripheral blood, less than 11 ml of it, supplied the PBMCs.

This chain connects TRBV3-1 to TRBJ1-4; the D gene is possibly TRBD1 (5 bases). The sequenced sample consisted of blood. The TCR sequence derives from a woman aged 18-30 years with Graves' hyperthyroidism that later progressed to Graves' ophthalmopathy. The CDR3 protein is CASSHSRQKTNEKLFF. CDR3 DNA: TGTGCCAGCAGCCACTCAAGACAGAAAACTAATGAAAAACTGTTTTTT. Variable domain in full (rest from reference TRBV3-1 and TRBJ1-4): DTAVSQTPKYLVTQMGNDKSIKCEQNLGHDTMYWYKQDSKKFLKIMFSYNNKELIINETVPNRFSPKSPDKAHLNLHINSLELGDSAVYFCASSHSRQKTNEKLFFGSGTQLSVL.